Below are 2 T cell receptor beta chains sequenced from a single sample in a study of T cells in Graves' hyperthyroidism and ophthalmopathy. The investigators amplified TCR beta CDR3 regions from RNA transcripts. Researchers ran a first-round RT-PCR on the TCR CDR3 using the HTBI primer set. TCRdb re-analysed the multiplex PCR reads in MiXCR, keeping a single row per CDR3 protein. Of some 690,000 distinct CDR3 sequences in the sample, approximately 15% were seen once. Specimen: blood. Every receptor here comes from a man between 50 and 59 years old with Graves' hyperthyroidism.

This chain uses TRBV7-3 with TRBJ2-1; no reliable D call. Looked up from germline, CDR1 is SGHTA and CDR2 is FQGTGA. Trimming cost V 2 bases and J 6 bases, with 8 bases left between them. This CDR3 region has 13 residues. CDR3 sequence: CASSLVSTNEQFF. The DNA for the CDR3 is TGTGCCAGCAGCTTAGTATCTACCAATGAGCAGTTCTTC.

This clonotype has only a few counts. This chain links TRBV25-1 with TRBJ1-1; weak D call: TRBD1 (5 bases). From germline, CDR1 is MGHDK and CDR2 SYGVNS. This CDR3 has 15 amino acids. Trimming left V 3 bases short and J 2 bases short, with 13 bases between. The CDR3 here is CASSDPMGGNTEAFF. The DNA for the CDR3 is TGTGCCAGCAGTGACCCTATGGGGGGTAACACTGAAGCTTTCTTT.